Below, 8 T cell receptor beta chains from the same sample are listed, as sequenced in a study of cytomegalovirus exposure and HLA in healthy donors. PCR employed 60 Vbeta and 13 Jbeta primers. Only in-frame clones appear in the TCRdb table, and some are missing; sequencing was by immunoSEQ multiplex PCR. The sample table includes about 130,000 clones. The sequencing input was PBMCs. The receptors originated from a man between 18 and 35 years old in good health and CMV-seronegative.

The chain links TRBV10-2 to TRBJ1-1, with unresolved D. V was trimmed by 2 bases and J by 1 base, leaving 5 bases between them. Germline values: CDR1 WSHSY, CDR2 SAAADI. The CDR3 totals 13 residues. CDR3 sequence reads: CASSENGNTEAFF. The CDR3 DNA is TGCGCCAGCAGTGAGAACGGGAACACTGAAGCTTTCTTT.

The chain joins TRBV7-2 to TRBJ1-5, with D maybe TRBD1 (6 bases). In germline, CDR1 is SGHTA, CDR2 FQGNSA. V lost 6 bases and J 2 bases, leaving 11 bases between the germline ends. CDR3 length equals 14 residues. The CDR3 region has the DNA TGTGCCAGCAGGATAGGGGGAGGCAATCAGCCCCAGCATTTT. Protein: CASRIGGGNQPQHF.

This sequence joins TRBV7-9 and TRBJ1-2; D possibly corresponds to TRBD1 (6 bases). V lost 4 bases, J lost 5 bases, and 14 bases lay in between. The CDR3 is made up of 14 amino acids. Germline V lookup: CDR1 SEHNR, CDR2 FQNEAQ (reference sequence). CDR3 nucleotides: TGTGCCAGCAGCTCAGGGGCTACTTTTTATGGCTACACCTTC. Translated: CASSSGATFYGYTF.

The chain carries TRBV19 and TRBJ1-1; the D is unclear. CDR1 is LNHDA and CDR2 is SQIVND in the germline V gene (reference sequence). This CDR3 contains 14 residues. V shed 1 base and J shed 1 base, with 7 bases lying between them. CDR3: CASSIAPKNTEAFF. The CDR3 DNA reads as TGTGCCAGTAGTATAGCCCCCAAGAACACTGAAGCTTTCTTT.

This chain uses TRBV29-1 with TRBJ2-7, with D perhaps matching TRBD1 (5 bases). V was pared by 4 bases and J by 7 bases, with 11 bases between. Germline lookup yields CDR1 SQVTM and CDR2 ANQGSEA. This CDR3 has 11 amino acids. The chain's CDR3 is CSVGDRGEQYF. The CDR3 DNA reads as TGCAGCGTTGGTGACAGAGGAGAGCAGTACTTC.

The gene calls are TRBV9 and TRBJ2-3, with D tentatively TRBD2 (6 bases). Trimming took off 0 bases at V and 0 bases at J, with 17 bases between the two ends. This CDR3 spans 18 amino acids. Germline V gene lookup returns CDR1 SGDLS and CDR2 YYNGEE. The CDR3 sequence is CASSVGRGRGLSTDTQYF. CDR3 DNA sequence: TGTGCCAGCAGCGTAGGGAGGGGAAGGGGACTCAGCACAGATACGCAGTATTTT.

The J gene is TRBJ2-3, the V gene TRBV11-2; TRBD1 matches at 8 bases. The J segment lost 4 bases and the V segment lost 0 bases, leaving 9 bases of the junction unmatched. This CDR3 is built from 17 residues. The germline V gene has CDR1 SGHAT and CDR2 FQNNGV. CDR3 sequence (DNA): TGTGCCAGCAGCTTAGATTCCGGGGACAGGCGGGCAGATACGCAGTATTTT. It specifies CASSLDSGDRRADTQYF.

The genes are TRBV7-9 and TRBJ1-4, with D perhaps TRBD1 (6 bases). The length of the CDR3 is 16 residues. The V and J ends lost 0 bases and 4 bases respectively, with 12 bases between them. Germline CDR1 and CDR2: SEHNR and FQNEAQ (reference sequence). The CDR3 nucleotides are TGTGCCAGCAGCTTAGCGGGAAGGACAGTTAATGAAAAACTGTTTTTT. It codes for CASSLAGRTVNEKLFF.